These T cell receptor beta chains were read from a single sample in a study of cytomegalovirus exposure and HLA in healthy donors. Sequencing used immunoSEQ multiplex PCR; TCRdb keeps in-frame clones, though not all of them. This table has over 250,000 clones, around 66% appearing once. Sequencing was performed on PBMCs. The receptor set was obtained from a female donor in good health and CMV-seronegative. The CDR3 runs from the conserved cysteine through the conserved F or W. A D gene is named only where the DNA matches it firmly. Clone size is not always given. Where it is, it says once, few, many or a class for expanded clones.

j_call,cdr3_length,clone_size,v_call,d_call,cdr3_aa,cdr3_nt
TRBJ1-2,14,-,TRBV19,TRBD1,CASSTRDSNYGYTF,TGTGCCAGTAGTACCCGGGACAGCAACTATGGCTACACCTTC
TRBJ2-5,15,-,TRBV13,TRBD2,CASSLRASGMETQYF,TGTGCCAGCAGCTTAAGGGCTAGCGGGATGGAGACCCAGTACTTC
TRBJ2-7,14,-,TRBV15,-,CATRKDRRGYEQYF,TGTGCCACCAGAAAGGACAGGAGGGGGTACGAGCAGTACTTC
TRBJ1-1,14,few,TRBV6-5,-,CASSYGQTNTEAFF,TGTGCCAGCAGTTACGGACAGACGAACACTGAAGCTTTCTTT
TRBJ1-4,16,-,TRBV2,-,CASSFDRTPTNEKLFF,TGTGCCAGCAGTTTTGACAGGACCCCAACTAATGAAAAACTGTTTTTT
TRBJ2-1,13,-,TRBV30,-,CAWSRGAYNEQFF,TGTGCCTGGAGTAGGGGCGCCTACAATGAGCAGTTCTTC
TRBJ2-3,15,-,TRBV28,-,CASSLGDRPTDTQYF,TGTGCCAGCAGTTTGGGTGACAGACCCACAGATACGCAGTATTTT
TRBJ1-2,14,-,TRBV28,TRBD1,CASRVGDRDYGYTF,TGTGCCAGCAGAGTAGGGGACAGAGACTATGGCTACACCTTC
TRBJ2-6,15,-,TRBV5-4,-,CASSLKSGGANVLTF,TGTGCCAGCAGCTTGAAGTCAGGTGGGGCCAACGTCCTGACTTTC
TRBJ2-5,15,-,TRBV7-7,TRBD2,CASSQSSGSQETQYF,TGTGCCAGCAGCCAGTCTAGCGGGAGCCAAGAGACCCAGTACTTC
TRBJ1-1,15,-,TRBV27,TRBD1,CASNPHGQGRAEAFF,TGTGCCAGCAACCCCCACGGACAGGGGAGGGCTGAAGCTTTCTTT
TRBJ2-7,12,-,TRBV7-9,-,CASSSSGYEQYF,TGTGCCAGCAGCTCCAGCGGCTACGAGCAGTACTTC
TRBJ2-2,17,-,TRBV5-1,TRBD2,CASSFSLAGVNTGELFF,TGCGCCAGCAGCTTCTCACTAGCGGGAGTTAACACCGGGGAGCTGTTTTTT
TRBJ2-5,13,-,TRBV5-1,-,CASSPTGKETQYF,TGCGCCAGCAGCCCCACGGGGAAGGAGACCCAGTACTTC
TRBJ1-1,12,-,TRBV5-6,-,CASSLWGVEAFF,TGTGCCAGCAGCTTGTGGGGAGTTGAAGCTTTCTTT
TRBJ2-7,17,-,TRBV7-2,-,CASSEGARPILSYEQYF,TGTGCCAGCAGCGAAGGAGCGAGACCGATTTTATCTTACGAGCAGTACTTC
TRBJ2-2,15,few,TRBV5-1,TRBD1,CASSSGTGGTGELFF,TGCGCCAGCAGCTCCGGGACAGGGGGAACCGGGGAGCTGTTTTTT
TRBJ2-7,12,-,TRBV2,-,CASSRPNAEQYF,TGTGCCAGCAGCCGCCCTAACGCCGAGCAGTACTTC
TRBJ1-1,15,-,TRBV5-1,-,CASSSKADIFPEAFF,TGCGCCAGCAGCTCCAAGGCGGACATCTTCCCCGAAGCTTTCTTT
TRBJ2-2,14,-,TRBV9,-,CASSVVASTGELFF,TGTGCCAGCAGCGTAGTAGCGTCCACCGGGGAGCTGTTTTTT
TRBJ2-7,14,-,TRBV27,TRBD2,CASSWVGGADEQYF,TGTGCCAGCAGTTGGGTCGGGGGGGCAGACGAGCAGTACTTC
TRBJ1-1,14,once,TRBV6-5,-,CASGRQALNTEAFF,TGTGCCAGCGGCCGGCAGGCACTTAACACTGAAGCTTTCTTT
TRBJ2-5,14,-,TRBV6-1,-,CATSVRGLQETQYF,TGTGCCACCTCGGTGCGGGGTCTCCAAGAGACCCAGTACTTC
TRBJ1-2,14,-,TRBV9,TRBD1,CASSTDRGLGGYTF,TGTGCCAGCAGCACGGACAGGGGGCTAGGTGGCTACACCTTC
TRBJ1-4,16,few,TRBV4-1,-,CASSQLLTLLNEKLFF,TGCGCCAGCAGCCAGCTCTTAACTCTCCTTAATGAAAAACTGTTTTTT
TRBJ2-5,17,-,TRBV23-1,TRBD1,CASSQSWDRKEGETQYF,TGCGCCAGCAGTCAATCTTGGGACAGGAAGGAGGGAGAGACCCAGTACTTC
TRBJ2-1,20,-,TRBV7-6,TRBD2,CASSQPTLMGTSGSRDEQFF,TGTGCCAGCAGCCAACCGACCCTGATGGGGACTAGCGGAAGTAGGGATGAGCAGTTCTTC
TRBJ2-3,16,-,TRBV9,TRBD2,CASSVYSGSSTDTQYF,TGTGCCAGCAGCGTATACAGCGGGAGTAGCACAGATACGCAGTATTTT
TRBJ2-7,14,-,TRBV9,-,CASSVEALSYEQYF,TGTGCCAGCAGCGTCGAAGCCTTATCCTACGAGCAGTACTTC
TRBJ2-5,14,-,TRBV29-1,TRBD2,CSVEPSGSMETQYF,TGCAGCGTTGAACCTAGCGGGAGTATGGAGACCCAGTACTTC
TRBJ2-5,12,-,TRBV2,TRBD1,CASRQGSETQYF,TGTGCCAGCAGACAGGGGTCAGAGACCCAGTACTTC
TRBJ2-7,11,few,TRBV21-1,-,CASSKADRMNF,TGTGCCAGCAGCAAAGCGGACAGAATGAACTTC
TRBJ2-7,16,few,TRBV6-1,TRBD1,CASSDSPGQGSYEQYF,TGTGCCAGCAGTGATTCTCCGGGACAGGGCTCCTACGAGCAGTACTTC
TRBJ1-2,15,-,TRBV5-1,TRBD1,CASSPRQGANYGYTF,TGCGCCAGCAGCCCGAGACAGGGAGCCAACTATGGCTACACCTTC
TRBJ1-5,16,-,TRBV7-2,-,CASSLVSSGGNQPQHF,TGTGCCAGCAGCTTAGTGTCTAGTGGCGGGAATCAGCCCCAGCATTTT
TRBJ1-3,17,-,TRBV1,-,CTSSLKYRGWGGNTIYF,TGCACCAGCAGCCTCAAATACAGGGGGTGGGGTGGAAACACCATATATTTT
TRBJ2-7,13,-,TRBV28,-,CASGKAGAYEQYF,TGTGCCAGCGGAAAGGCCGGGGCCTACGAGCAGTACTTC
TRBJ2-5,14,once,TRBV18,TRBD1,CASSPRTGWETQYF,TGTGCCAGCTCACCACGGACAGGTTGGGAGACCCAGTACTTC
TRBJ1-2,15,once,TRBV5-8,-,CASSLVEQGQGGYTF,TGTGCCAGCAGCTTGGTTGAACAGGGTCAGGGCGGCTACACCTTC
TRBJ1-2,15,-,TRBV5-4,-,CASSIGLTVNYGYTF,TGTGCCAGCAGCATAGGGCTGACAGTTAACTATGGCTACACCTTC
TRBJ1-2,13,-,TRBV7-2,TRBD1,CASSPIGGGGYTF,TGTGCCAGCAGCCCGATAGGGGGCGGCGGCTACACCTTC
TRBJ2-1,15,-,TRBV2,TRBD2,CASSDWTSPNNEQFF,TGTGCCAGCAGTGATTGGACTAGCCCGAACAATGAGCAGTTCTTC
TRBJ1-1,14,-,TRBV27,TRBD1,CASSNRGMNTEAFF,TGTGCCAGCAGTAACAGGGGAATGAACACTGAAGCTTTCTTT
TRBJ1-2,14,-,TRBV7-8,-,CASSPQGRDYGYTF,TGTGCCAGCAGCCCCCAGGGCAGGGACTATGGCTACACCTTC
TRBJ2-7,14,-,TRBV5-1,TRBD1,CASMWGQGGYEQYF,TGCGCCAGCATGTGGGGACAGGGCGGTTACGAGCAGTACTTC